This T cell receptor (beta chain) is drawn from a study of cytomegalovirus exposure and HLA in healthy donors. It was with 60 Vbeta and 13 Jbeta primers that the PCR ran. Assay: immunoSEQ multiplex PCR; the TCRdb copy retains only in-frame clones and omits some. The specimen's table records under 50,000 clones. CDR1 is SNHLY, CDR2 FYNNEI, per germline. CDR3 length: 16 amino acids. V gave up 0 bases and J gave up 3 bases; unmatched junction bases: 5. What was sequenced was PBMCs. The TCR comes from a male donor in good health and CMV-seronegative. The V gene is TRBV2, the J gene TRBJ1-2; TRBD1 matches 9 bases. DNA for the CDR3: TGTGCCAGCAGTGAAGCGCAGACAGGGGGATACTATGGCTACACCTTC. As protein: CASSEAQTGGYYGYTF.